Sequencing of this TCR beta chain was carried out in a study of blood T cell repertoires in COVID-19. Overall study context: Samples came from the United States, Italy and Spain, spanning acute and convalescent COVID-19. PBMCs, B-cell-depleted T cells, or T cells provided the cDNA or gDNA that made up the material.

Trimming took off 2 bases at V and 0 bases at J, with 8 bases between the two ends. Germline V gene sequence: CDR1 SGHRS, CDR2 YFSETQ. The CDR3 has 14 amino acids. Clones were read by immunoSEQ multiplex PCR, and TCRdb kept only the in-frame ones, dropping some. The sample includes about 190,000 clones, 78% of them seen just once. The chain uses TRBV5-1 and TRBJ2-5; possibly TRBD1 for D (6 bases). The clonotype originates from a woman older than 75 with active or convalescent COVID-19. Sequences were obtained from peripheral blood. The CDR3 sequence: CASSLGQYQETQYF. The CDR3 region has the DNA TGCGCCAGCAGCTTAGGACAGTACCAAGAGACCCAGTACTTC.